This TCR beta chain was recovered during a study of shared clonotypes between healthy human individuals. Trimming took off 2 bases at V and 2 bases at J, with 17 bases between the two ends. This CDR3 is 17 amino acids long. The germline V gene encodes CDR1 SEHNR and CDR2 FQNEAQ (reference sequence). The repertoire was sequenced with immunoSEQ multiplex PCR; TCRdb's copy has only in-frame clones and lacks some. The sample holds some 2,100,000 clones, more than 90% seen once. The V call is TRBV7-9, the J call TRBJ2-3; TRBD1 or TRBD2 may be the D gene (5 bases each). The source is a man aged 18-30 years in good health. Sequencing was carried out using naive CD4+ T cells sorted from blood. Subset noted: CD45RA+ positively selected. This CDR3 reads CASSLSVRGRDTDTQYF. DNA for the CDR3: TGTGCCAGCAGCTTAAGCGTCCGGGGCAGAGACACAGATACGCAGTATTTT.